One sample yielded the 3 T cell receptor beta chains listed below, sequenced in a study of blood T cell repertoires in COVID-19. TCRdb's table, derived via immunoSEQ multiplex PCR, lists solely in-frame clones and lacks some. The table has 190,000 or so clones, 70% to 90% seen once. The specimen sequenced was peripheral blood. The receptor source for this set is a woman aged 25 to 39 with active or convalescent COVID-19.

V gene TRBV27 combines with J gene TRBJ1-3; D may be TRBD1 (6 bases). CDR1 is MNHEY, CDR2 SMNVEV, per germline (reference sequence). The ends were cut back, 0 bases at V and 7 bases at J, with 28 bases in the middle. The CDR3 spans 20 residues. The CDR3 nucleotides are TGTGCCAGCAGTTTATCGTGGGCCGGGGCAGGGGCTAGCGGAGGCAACACCATATATTTT. This translates into CASSLSWAGAGASGGNTIYF.

The chain couples TRBV6-2 or TRBV6-3 to TRBJ2-7; 8 bases are a match to TRBD2. This CDR3 has 12 residues. Germline CDR1 MNHEY, CDR2 SVGEGT. The J segment lost 3 bases and the V segment lost 6 bases, leaving 1 base of the junction unmatched. The CDR3 sequence: CASSRGGYEQYF. The CDR3 region has the DNA TGTGCCAGCAGCCGGGGGGGCTACGAGCAGTACTTC.

The V and J genes are TRBV7-9 and TRBJ2-2, with TRBD2 identical over 10 bases. V shed 1 base and J 1 base; nucleotides not matched to a gene: 3. The CDR3 is made up of 17 amino acids. Germline values: CDR1 SEHNR, CDR2 FQNEAQ (reference sequence). The CDR3 bases are TGTGCCAGCAGCTTAGTAGGACTAGCGGTGAACACCGGGGAGCTGTTTTTT. The encoded protein is CASSLVGLAVNTGELFF. Drawing the rest from reference TRBV7-9 and TRBJ2-2, the complete variable domain is DTGVSQNPRHKITKRGQNVTFRCDPISEHNRLYWYRQTLGQGPEFLTYFQNEAQLEKSRLLSDRFSAERPKGSFSTLEIQRTEQGDSAMYLCASSLVGLAVNTGELFFGEGSRLTVL.